This T cell receptor beta chain came from a study of T cells after yellow fever vaccination. Study-wide results and limits: Relatively few clonotypes were ones that appeared in both CD4 and CD8 compartments.

MiXCR was run by TCRdb on the 5' RACE reads, yielding one entry per CDR3 protein. The sample lists 60,000 to 85,000 distinct CDR3 sequences, about 7% occurring once. This clonotype was seen many times. Its target is unknown. This TCR was sampled from a man younger than 35 who received the YFV17D yellow fever vaccine. The sequencing used CD8+ T cells sorted from PBMCs, collected around 45 days after the first yellow fever vaccination.

The chain's CDR3 is CASSHRESTDTQYF. The CDR3 bases are TGTGCCAGCAGTCACCGGGAGAGCACAGATACGCAGTATTTT. The chain employs TRBV28 and TRBJ2-3; the D gene is possibly TRBD2 (6 bases). The CDR3 totals 14 residues. In germline, CDR1 is MDHEN, CDR2 SYDVKM. The germline V and J ends were trimmed by 5 bases and 0 bases, with 9 bases remaining between them.